This T cell receptor beta chain was retrieved from a study of blood T cell repertoires in COVID-19. Study-level information: Specimens from acute and convalescent COVID-19 originated in the United States, Italy and Spain. Sources were T cells, B-cell-depleted T cells, or PBMCs; the material itself was cDNA or gDNA.

Authors' analysis steps: Reference gene primer amplification in the assay estimated nucleated cell counts. Some clones are missing from TCRdb's copy, which holds only in-frame ones; the method was immunoSEQ multiplex PCR. The DNA was the basis for D and trimming; V, J and clone size are from that table. Seen here are approximately 98,000 clones, roughly 82% observed once, and the top ten hold 15% to 20%. CDR1 is SGHRS, CDR2 YFSETQ, per germline. The length of the CDR3 is 21 residues. J was trimmed by 1 base and V by 4 bases; bases with no gene match: 24. V is TRBV5-1 and J is TRBJ2-3; 7 bases agree with TRBD1. The sample taken for sequencing was peripheral blood. The TCR sequence derives from a man older than 75 with acute or convalescent COVID-19. This CDR3 is CASSIGDRDDYRRPRTDTQYF. The CDR3 bases are TGCGCCAGCAGCATTGGCGACAGGGATGATTACAGGCGTCCTCGCACAGATACGCAGTATTTT.